This T cell receptor (beta chain) was identified during a study of CD8+ T cells in alopecia areata. Study-wide background: Each day, treated patients took oral tofacitinib twice, at 5 to 10 mg per dose. Study-level points and caveats: Scalp samples also yield sequences of resident alphabeta T cells from normal skin. In scalp, tofacitinib significantly decreased clonality and expanded CD8+ clones among the top 100. The study found higher clonality in lesional than normal scalp, especially in alopecia totalis/universalis.

Extracted from the samples, RNA was reverse transcribed into cDNA to serve as the sequencing template. Sequenced by immunoSEQ multiplex PCR; TCRdb stores in-frame clones only, minus some. The table lists 200,000 or so clones, about 62% of them singletons, with 5.5% in the top ten. The sample holds a few counts of this clone. Its antigen is not known. Germline CDR1 and CDR2: SGHRS and YFSETQ. V dropped 2 bases and J dropped 4 bases, with 15 bases sitting between them. This CDR3 contains 16 residues. The treatment is: oral pan-JAK inhibitor, 5-10 mg twice daily. This rearrangement joins TRBV5-1 to TRBJ2-2, with D tentatively TRBD2 (5 bases). The sample consisted of CD4+ T cells sorted from blood, taken at week 24, from a patient treated with tofacitinib. The receptor's source is a human donor with alopecia areata. CDR3 sequence (DNA): TGCGCCAGCAGCTTAGGTGATGCGGACTTCACCGGGGAGCTGTTTTTT. Translated: CASSLGDADFTGELFF.